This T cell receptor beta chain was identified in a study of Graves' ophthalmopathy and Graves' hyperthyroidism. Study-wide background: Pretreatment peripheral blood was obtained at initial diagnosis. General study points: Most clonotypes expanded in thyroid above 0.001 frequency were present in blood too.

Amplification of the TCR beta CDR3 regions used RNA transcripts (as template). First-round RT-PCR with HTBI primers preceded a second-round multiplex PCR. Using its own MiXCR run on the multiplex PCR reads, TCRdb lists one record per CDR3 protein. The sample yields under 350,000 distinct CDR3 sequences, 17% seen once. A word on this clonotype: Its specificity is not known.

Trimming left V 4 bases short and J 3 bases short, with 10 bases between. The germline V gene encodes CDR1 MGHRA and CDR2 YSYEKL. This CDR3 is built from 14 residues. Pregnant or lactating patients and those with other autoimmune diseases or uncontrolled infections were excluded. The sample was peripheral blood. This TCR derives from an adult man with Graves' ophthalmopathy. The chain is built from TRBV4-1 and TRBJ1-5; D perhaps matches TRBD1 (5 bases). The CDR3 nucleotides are TGCGCCAGCAGCCGTCGGGGCGTCAATCAGCCCCAGCATTTT. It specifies CASSRRGVNQPQHF.